The 20 T cell receptor beta chains in this list originate from one sample, sequenced in a study of T-cell reconstitution after alpha-beta-depleted transplantation in children. Library preparation (for TCRbeta) was performed with unique molecular identifiers. From the PCR reads, TCRdb called clonotypes with MiXCR, one entry per CDR3 protein. The data hold more than 550,000 distinct CDR3 sequences, with roughly a tenth observed a single time. Sequenced here: PBMCs from the stem cell graft donor, sampled from the stem cell graft. The receptors shown here come from a human donor who donated a stem cell graft to a child with acute myeloid leukemia.

Ten or more counts support this clonotype. V gene TRBV29-1 combines with J gene TRBJ2-1, with 12 bases that match TRBD1. The CDR3 has 14 residues. After removal of 6 bases from V and 5 bases from J, the junction contained 5 bases not matched to a gene. The germline V gene has CDR1 SQVTM and CDR2 ANQGSEA. The CDR3 DNA is TGCAGCGTCGCGGGACAGGGGGCGGACAATGAGCAGTTCTTC. As protein: CSVAGQGADNEQFF.

The V and J genes are TRBV3-1 and TRBJ1-1; D gene ambiguous. V lost 0 bases and J 11 bases, leaving 13 bases between the germline ends. Germline CDR1 and CDR2: LGHDT and YNNKEL (reference sequence). This CDR3 has 13 residues. CDR3 in DNA: TGTGCCAGCAGCCAAGATAATATTCTGAACGCTTTCTTT. As protein: CASSQDNILNAFF.

This clonotype was detected a few times. The J gene is TRBJ2-7, the V gene TRBV14; the D gene is possibly TRBD1 (6 bases). Germline V gene sequence: CDR1 SGHDN, CDR2 FVKESK. CDR3 length equals 14 residues. V lost 4 bases, J lost 4 bases, and 14 bases lay in between. DNA of the CDR3: TGTGCCAGCAGCCCCTTCACAGGGTTTTACGAGCAGTACTTC. Residues: CASSPFTGFYEQYF.

This clonotype was seen a handful of times. V and J are TRBV7-9 and TRBJ2-7, with 8 positions matching TRBD1. The CDR3 is made up of 16 amino acids. The germline V gene has CDR1 SEHNR and CDR2 FQNEAQ (reference sequence). V shed 2 bases, J shed 5 bases, and the junction held 11 bases outside the gene matches. CDR3 in DNA: TGTGCCAGCAGCTTAAGGCGGACAGGGTCTTCGGACGAGCAGTACTTC. Translating it yields CASSLRRTGSSDEQYF.

The V call is TRBV19, the J call TRBJ2-7, with TRBD2 matching 11 bases. From germline, CDR1 is LNHDA and CDR2 SQIVND (reference sequence). CDR3 length: 18 amino acids. Germline trimming cut 5 bases from V and 2 bases from J; bases unmatched to any gene: 14. The CDR3 DNA is TGTGCCAGTAGTTTGTCGCCTCCCGGGACTAGCGGACCCTACGAGCAGTACTTC. This translates into CASSLSPPGTSGPYEQYF.

This clonotype turned up a few times. The chain uses TRBV6-2 or TRBV6-3 and TRBJ2-1, with D possibly being TRBD2 (6 bases). The V gene lost 7 bases and the J gene lost 6 bases, with 19 bases spanning the gap. CDR3 length: 15 amino acids. Looked up from germline, CDR1 is MNHEY and CDR2 is SVGEGT. In DNA, the CDR3 is TGTGCCAGCACCGATATATCGGACTACTTCAATGAGCAGTTCTTC. This sequence encodes CASTDISDYFNEQFF.

This clonotype has just a few counts. The chain links TRBV27 to TRBJ1-2; no clear D gene. The CDR3 totals 16 residues. With 3 bases removed from V and 4 bases from J, the gap between germline ends came to 18 bases. The germline gives CDR1 MNHEY, CDR2 SMNVEV (reference sequence). The CDR3 DNA sequence: TGTGCCAGCAGTTTGAGGTCCCCGCCCGGCACCTATGGCTACACCTTC. Protein product: CASSLRSPPGTYGYTF.

This sequence joins TRBV29-1 and TRBJ2-4, with D maybe TRBD1 (8 bases). The V end was cut by 8 bases, the J end by 1 base, with 15 bases between. This CDR3 has 14 amino acids. Per the germline V gene, CDR1 is SQVTM and CDR2 is ANQGSEA. The CDR3 protein is CSTLQGGAKNIQYF. The DNA for the CDR3 is TGCAGCACGTTACAGGGGGGGGCCAAAAACATTCAGTACTTC.

The gene calls are TRBV2 and TRBJ1-2, with D uncertain. The CDR3 is made up of 13 amino acids. Germline values: CDR1 SNHLY, CDR2 FYNNEI. The V and J ends lost 8 bases and 5 bases respectively, with 15 bases between them. The CDR3 nucleotides read TGTGCCAGCGTACCCTCTCCGGAATATGGCTACACCTTC. Translation: CASVPSPEYGYTF.

The gene calls are TRBV18 and TRBJ2-7, with D possibly matching TRBD2 (6 bases). The CDR3 consists of 15 residues. CDR1 KGHSH and CDR2 LQKENI come from the germline V gene. The ends were cut back, 1 base at V and 6 bases at J, with 16 bases in the middle. The CDR3 DNA follows: TGTGCCAGCTCACCACTGATTAGGCAGGGAGGCGAGCAGTACTTC. As protein: CASSPLIRQGGEQYF.

A few counts support this clonotype. This rearrangement joins TRBV5-6 to TRBJ2-7, with TRBD2 matching 9 bases. The CDR3 runs to 15 residues. With V trimmed by 4 bases and J by 4 bases, 9 bases remained unmatched. Per germline, CDR1 SGHDT and CDR2 YYEEEE. The CDR3 reads CASSPWGTSRYEQYF. DNA for the CDR3: TGTGCCAGCAGCCCGTGGGGGACTAGCAGGTACGAGCAGTACTTC.

In this sample, this clonotype turned up many times. The chain combines TRBV11-2 with TRBJ2-3; TRBD2 agrees at 8 bases. The V and J ends lost 1 base and 6 bases, in that order; junction bases with no gene match: 6. Germline assignment: CDR1 SGHAT and CDR2 FQNNGV. This CDR3 is built from 15 residues. The CDR3 here is CASSLVDGRDDTQYF. The CDR3 region has the DNA TGTGCCAGCAGCTTAGTTGACGGGAGGGATGATACGCAGTATTTT.

This clonotype was counted ten times or more. V usage is TRBV5-1 and J usage is TRBJ2-1, with D unclear. In germline, CDR1 is SGHRS, CDR2 YFSETQ. Deletions cut 0 bases from V and 0 bases from J, with 10 bases between. The CDR3 covers 16 residues. This CDR3 is CASSLGLALSYNEQFF. The CDR3 DNA is TGCGCCAGCAGCTTGGGATTAGCCCTCTCCTACAATGAGCAGTTCTTC.

The rearrangement uses TRBV10-3 and TRBJ2-7, with 10 nucleotides matching TRBD1. The CDR3 covers 15 residues. Trimming removed 6 bases from V and 4 bases from J; junction bases left unmatched: 9. Germline CDR1 and CDR2: ENHRY and SYGVKD. DNA of the CDR3: TGTGCCATCAGCTCCGGGACAGGGGTCGCGTACGAGCAGTACTTC. Its translation is CAISSGTGVAYEQYF.

This clonotype was detected only a few times. This rearrangement joins TRBV12-3 or TRBV12-4 to TRBJ2-5; D may be TRBD1 (6 bases). V was shortened by 6 bases and J by 6 bases, with 11 bases between the two germline ends. This CDR3 region has 12 residues. CDR3 nucleotides: TGTGCCAGCAGCCTCGACAGGAAGACCCAGTACTTC. Translation gives CASSLDRKTQYF.

This clonotype was counted at least ten times. CDR3 sequence reads: CASSVLGIGELFF. CDR3 bases: TGTGCCAGCAGTGTCCTAGGGATCGGGGAGCTGTTTTTT. The chain employs TRBV12-3 or TRBV12-4 and TRBJ2-2; D is unclear. The V and J ends lost 5 bases and 7 bases respectively, with 11 bases between them. The CDR3 covers 13 residues.

This clonotype was counted only a few times. The V call is TRBV5-1, the J call TRBJ2-4, with TRBD2 identical over 9 bases. Germline loops: CDR1 SGHRS, CDR2 YFSETQ. Losses at the gene ends were 5 bases for V and 4 bases for J; bases not matched to a gene: 10. This CDR3 comprises 16 residues. CDR3 sequence (DNA): TGCGCCAGCAGTTTAGTAGCGGGAGCCACAAAAAACATTCAGTACTTC. This encodes CASSLVAGATKNIQYF.

DNA of the CDR3: TGTGCCAGCAGCCACCAAAAGCGGGAGGGCTGGGATGAGCAGTTCTTC. This codes for CASSHQKREGWDEQFF. The rearrangement links TRBV4-2 to TRBJ2-1, with 10 bases lining up with TRBD2. The CDR3 consists of 16 residues. Per germline, CDR1 LGHNA and CDR2 YNFKEQ. The J segment lost 8 bases and the V segment lost 3 bases, leaving 10 bases of the junction unmatched.

This sequence joins TRBV27 and TRBJ2-7, with 9 bases aligning to TRBD1. There are 13 residues in the CDR3. The germline V gene has CDR1 MNHEY and CDR2 SMNVEV (reference sequence). J gave up 7 bases and V 6 bases, and 7 bases lay outside the gene matches. In nucleotides, the CDR3 is TGTGCCAGCAGGCGGACAGGGGTGGGGGAGCAGTACTTC. This translates into CASRRTGVGEQYF.

The genes are TRBV5-1 and TRBJ2-2, with 9 positions matching TRBD2. The germline V gene has CDR1 SGHRS and CDR2 YFSETQ. CDR3 length equals 16 residues. Trimming at V came to 0 bases and at J to 5 bases, leaving 5 bases not matched to a gene. The CDR3, as DNA: TGCGCCAGCAGCTTGGCCGATCTAGCGGGAACCGGGGAGCTGTTTTTT. This gives the protein CASSLADLAGTGELFF.